A single sample is the source of the 14 T cell receptor beta chains below, sequenced in a study of blood T cell repertoires in COVID-19. Sequencing was performed with immunoSEQ multiplex PCR; in TCRdb, only in-frame clones are kept and a portion is missing. The sample has 250,000 or so clones; 75% to 90% are singletons. The specimen sequenced was peripheral blood. The origin of the receptors is a young man with COVID-19, enrolled during active disease.

V and J are TRBV19 and TRBJ2-2; D remains ambiguous. The germline CDR1 and CDR2 sequences are LNHDA and SQIVND (reference sequence). The CDR3 has 13 residues. Trimming pared 7 bases from V and 1 base from J, leaving 7 bases between. CDR3 DNA: TGTGCCAGTAATCGACAGAACACCGGGGAGCTGTTTTTT. The encoded protein is CASNRQNTGELFF. Together with reference TRBV19 and TRBJ2-2, the CDR3 gives the full variable domain: DGGITQSPKYLFRKEGQNVTLSCEQNLNHDAMYWYRQDPGQGLRLIYYSQIVNDFQKGDIAEGYSVSREKKESFPLTVTSAQKNPTAFYLCASNRQNTGELFFGEGSRLTVL.

The rearrangement joins TRBV10-3 to TRBJ2-3; D is ambiguous. The germline V gene encodes CDR1 ENHRY and CDR2 SYGVKD. The CDR3 extends over 13 amino acids. Trimming shortened V by 3 bases and J by 6 bases, and 10 bases separated the two germline ends. The DNA of the CDR3 is TGTGCCATCAGTGACCAGACTTCCGATACGCAGTATTTT. This encodes CAISDQTSDTQYF.

The V call is TRBV5-4, the J call TRBJ1-1; TRBD1 is a possible D gene (6 bases). V was trimmed by 4 bases and J by 1 base, leaving 14 bases between them. CDR1 SGHNT and CDR2 YYREEE come from the germline V gene (reference sequence). The CDR3 sequence is 15 residues long. DNA for the CDR3: TGTGCCAGCAGCGGGGGGGGCAGCCGGAACACTGAAGCTTTCTTT. Amino acids: CASSGGGSRNTEAFF.

Written as DNA, the CDR3 is TGTGCCAGCAGCGACCGACTAGCGGGAGTAAACGAGCAGTACTTC. Translating it yields CASSDRLAGVNEQYF. The V and J genes are TRBV5-5 and TRBJ2-7, with 12 nucleotides matching TRBD2. V lost 4 bases to trimming and J lost 5 bases; unmatched junction nucleotides: 7. In germline, CDR1 is SGHKS, CDR2 YYEKEE (reference sequence). This CDR3 has 15 amino acids.

V usage is TRBV4-3 and J usage is TRBJ1-5; the D gene is possibly TRBD1 (5 bases). The germline CDR1 and CDR2 sequences are LGHNA and YSLEER. CDR3 length equals 16 residues. Trimming removed 0 bases at V and 2 bases at J, with 11 bases between. This chain's CDR3 is CASSQEPGSGNQPQHF. The DNA of the CDR3 is TGCGCCAGCAGCCAAGAGCCAGGGTCGGGCAATCAGCCCCAGCATTTT.

The chain uses TRBV24-1 and TRBJ2-1; perhaps TRBD2 as D (5 bases). Germline assignment: CDR1 KGHDR and CDR2 SFDVKD. There are 16 residues in the CDR3. The ends were cut back, 4 bases at V and 0 bases at J, with 12 bases in the middle. The CDR3 spells CATSENGRGSYNEQFF. In nucleotides, the CDR3 is TGTGCCACCAGTGAAAACGGACGGGGCTCCTACAATGAGCAGTTCTTC.

V and J are TRBV28 and TRBJ1-2, with D perhaps matching TRBD1 (5 bases). Germline lookup yields CDR1 MDHEN and CDR2 SYDVKM. The CDR3 length is 14 residues. V shed 5 bases and J shed 0 bases, with 10 bases lying between them. Written as DNA, the CDR3 is TGTGCCAGCAGTCAGGGAACCGCTAACTATGGCTACACCTTC. This codes for CASSQGTANYGYTF.

This clone was seen just once. The J gene is TRBJ1-3, the V gene TRBV7-2; 8 bases align to TRBD1. CDR3 length equals 15 residues. V lost 5 bases and J lost 4; bases outside the gene matches: 7. CDR1 SGHTA and CDR2 FQGNSA come from the germline V gene. In DNA form, the CDR3 reads TGTGCCAGCAGCCTCGACAGGGGTATCGGAAACACCATATATTTT. It yields the protein CASSLDRGIGNTIYF.

The table lists this clone with a few counts. This rearrangement joins TRBV7-9 to TRBJ2-1; 9 nucleotides match TRBD1. This CDR3 contains 17 residues. Germline CDR1 is SEHNR and CDR2 is FQNEAQ (reference sequence). Losses at the gene ends were 2 bases for V and 6 bases for J; bases not matched to a gene: 11. The CDR3 loop reads CASSLLPGTGLGNEQFF. CDR3 in DNA: TGTGCCAGCAGCTTACTCCCCGGGACAGGGCTGGGCAATGAGCAGTTCTTC.

The chain employs TRBV30 and TRBJ1-4, with 7 bases aligning to TRBD1. CDR3 length: 15 amino acids. The germline gives CDR1 GTSNPN, CDR2 SVGIG (reference sequence). V shed 6 bases and J 4 bases; nucleotides not matched to a gene: 11. CDR3 amino acids: CACLMTGKGNEKLFF. CDR3 bases: TGTGCCTGTCTGATGACAGGGAAGGGTAATGAAAAACTGTTTTTT.

The chain couples TRBV21-1 to TRBJ1-6; the tabulated D call, TRBD1, remains unverified against the DNA. TRBV21-1 is a pseudogene segment. The CDR3 loop spans 15 amino acids. The CDR3 DNA follows: TGTGCCAGCACTTTACCGGGACAGGGGAATTCACCCCTCCACTTT. The encoded protein is CASTLPGQGNSPLHF.

This clone has just one count. V is TRBV10-3 and J is TRBJ1-2; tentative D call: TRBD1 (6 bases). V was trimmed by 7 bases and J by 0 bases, leaving 18 bases between them. Looked up from germline, CDR1 is ENHRY and CDR2 is SYGVKD. This CDR3 region has 16 residues. DNA of the CDR3: TGTGCCATCACCCCCCGACAGGACATAGCTAACTATGGCTACACCTTC. This gives the protein CAITPRQDIANYGYTF.

The rearrangement links TRBV4-1 to TRBJ2-1; 8 bases map to TRBD2. V gave up 2 bases and J gave up 1 base; unmatched junction bases: 1. CDR1 and CDR2 (germline): MGHRA, YSYEKL. This CDR3 spans 15 amino acids. CDR3 amino acids: CASSQPGGSYNEQFF. The CDR3 DNA follows: TGCGCCAGCAGCCAACCGGGGGGGTCCTACAATGAGCAGTTCTTC.

This clone showed up just once. The chain carries TRBV7-2 and TRBJ2-2, with D tentatively TRBD1 (6 bases). CDR3 length equals 16 residues. Trimming cost V 3 bases and J 6 bases, with 17 bases left between them. Germline V gene data show CDR1 as SGHTA and CDR2 as FQGNSA. Here the CDR3 reads CASSFGDRFSSGELFF. The CDR3 DNA follows: TGTGCCAGCAGCTTCGGAGACAGGTTCTCGTCCGGGGAGCTGTTTTTT.